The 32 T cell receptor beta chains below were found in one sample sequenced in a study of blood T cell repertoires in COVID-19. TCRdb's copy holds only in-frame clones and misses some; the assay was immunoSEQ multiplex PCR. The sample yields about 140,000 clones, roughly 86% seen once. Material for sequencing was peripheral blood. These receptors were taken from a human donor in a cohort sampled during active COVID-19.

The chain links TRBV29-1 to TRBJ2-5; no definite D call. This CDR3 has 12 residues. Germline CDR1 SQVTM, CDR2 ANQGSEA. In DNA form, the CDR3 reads TGCAGTACTCAGGCGATCCAAGAGACCCAGTACTTC. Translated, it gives CSTQAIQETQYF. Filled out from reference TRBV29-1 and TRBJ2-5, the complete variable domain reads SAVISQKPSRDICQRGTSLTIQCQVDSQVTMMFWYRQQPGQSLTLIATANQGSEATYESGFVIDKFPISRPNLTFSTLTVSNMSPEDSSIYLCSTQAIQETQYFGPGTRLLVL.

CDR3 in amino acids: CASSLDQVVGADTQYF. The CDR3 bases are TGTGCCAGCAGCTTAGATCAGGTGGTAGGGGCAGATACGCAGTATTTT. The chain joins TRBV11-2 to TRBJ2-3; possible D gene TRBD1, 5 bases. CDR1 SGHAT and CDR2 FQNNGV come from the germline V gene. The CDR3 loop spans 16 amino acids. The V end lost 0 bases, the J end lost 4 bases, and 14 bases lay between the germline ends.

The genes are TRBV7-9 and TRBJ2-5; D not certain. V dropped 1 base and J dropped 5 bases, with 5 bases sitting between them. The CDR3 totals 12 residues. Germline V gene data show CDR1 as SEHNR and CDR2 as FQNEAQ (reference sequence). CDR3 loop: CASSLVGETQYF. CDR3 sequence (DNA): TGTGCCAGCAGCTTAGTGGGCGAGACCCAGTACTTC.

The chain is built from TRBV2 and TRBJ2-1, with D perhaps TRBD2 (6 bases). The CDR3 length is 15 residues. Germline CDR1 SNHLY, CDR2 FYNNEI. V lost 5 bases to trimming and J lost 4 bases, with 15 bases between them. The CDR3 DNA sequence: TGTGCCAGCAGTCGATCCGGGACTCTTTACAATGAGCAGTTCTTC. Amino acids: CASSRSGTLYNEQFF.

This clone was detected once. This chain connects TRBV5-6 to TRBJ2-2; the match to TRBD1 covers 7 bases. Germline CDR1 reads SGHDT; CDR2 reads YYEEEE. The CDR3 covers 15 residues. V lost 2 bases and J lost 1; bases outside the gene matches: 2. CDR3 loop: CASSFWDRNTGELFF. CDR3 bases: TGTGCCAGCAGCTTCTGGGACAGGAACACCGGGGAGCTGTTTTTT.

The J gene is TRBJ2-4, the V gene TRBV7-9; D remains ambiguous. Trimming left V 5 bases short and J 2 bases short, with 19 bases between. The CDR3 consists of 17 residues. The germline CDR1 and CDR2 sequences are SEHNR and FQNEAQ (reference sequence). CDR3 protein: CASSPRFQENPKNIQYF. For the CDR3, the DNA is TGTGCCAGCAGCCCGCGATTCCAGGAAAATCCCAAAAACATTCAGTACTTC.

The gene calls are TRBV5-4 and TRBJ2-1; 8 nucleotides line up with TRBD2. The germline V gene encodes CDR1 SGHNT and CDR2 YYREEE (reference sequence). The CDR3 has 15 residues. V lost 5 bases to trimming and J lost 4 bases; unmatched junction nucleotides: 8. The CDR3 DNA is TGTGCCAGCAGTCAGGCGAAGCGGGGGTACAATGAGCAGTTCTTC. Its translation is CASSQAKRGYNEQFF.

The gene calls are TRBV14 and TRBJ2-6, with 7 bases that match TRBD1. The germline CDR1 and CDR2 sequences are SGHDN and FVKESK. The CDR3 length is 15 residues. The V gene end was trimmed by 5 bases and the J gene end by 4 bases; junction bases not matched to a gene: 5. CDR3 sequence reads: CASSTGVWGANVLTF. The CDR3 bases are TGTGCCAGCAGCACAGGGGTGTGGGGGGCCAACGTCCTGACTTTC.

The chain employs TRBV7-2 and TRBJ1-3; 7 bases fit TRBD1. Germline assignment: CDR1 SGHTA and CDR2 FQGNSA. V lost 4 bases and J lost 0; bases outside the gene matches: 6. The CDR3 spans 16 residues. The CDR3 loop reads CASSWDSRISGNTIYF. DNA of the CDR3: TGTGCCAGCAGCTGGGACAGCCGGATCTCTGGAAACACCATATATTTT.

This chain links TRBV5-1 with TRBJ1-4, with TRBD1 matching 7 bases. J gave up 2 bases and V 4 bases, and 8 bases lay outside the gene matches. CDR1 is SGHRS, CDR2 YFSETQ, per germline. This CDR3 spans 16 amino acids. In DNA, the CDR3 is TGCGCCAGCAGCGCGACTTTGACAGGGACTAATGAAAAACTGTTTTTT. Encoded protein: CASSATLTGTNEKLFF.

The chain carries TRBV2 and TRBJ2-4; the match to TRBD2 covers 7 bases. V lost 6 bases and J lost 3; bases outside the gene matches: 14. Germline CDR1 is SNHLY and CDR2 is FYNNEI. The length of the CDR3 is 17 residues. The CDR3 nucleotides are TGTGCCAGCAGCGCTAGCGGACCCCGGGGGGTCAAAAACATTCAGTACTTC. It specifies CASSASGPRGVKNIQYF.

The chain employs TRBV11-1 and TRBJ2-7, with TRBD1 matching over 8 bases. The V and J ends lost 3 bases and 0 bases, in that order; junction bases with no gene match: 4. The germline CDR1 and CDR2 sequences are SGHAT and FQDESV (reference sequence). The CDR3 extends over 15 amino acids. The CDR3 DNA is TGTGCCAGCAGCTTCGGCACAGGGGGCTCCTACGAGCAGTACTTC. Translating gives CASSFGTGGSYEQYF.

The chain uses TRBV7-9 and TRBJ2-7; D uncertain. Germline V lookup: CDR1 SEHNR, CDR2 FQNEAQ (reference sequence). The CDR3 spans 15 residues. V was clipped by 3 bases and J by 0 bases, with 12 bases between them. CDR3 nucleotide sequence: TGTGCCAGCAGCTTTGCAGGCCGAAGCTCCTACGAGCAGTACTTC. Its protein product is CASSFAGRSSYEQYF.

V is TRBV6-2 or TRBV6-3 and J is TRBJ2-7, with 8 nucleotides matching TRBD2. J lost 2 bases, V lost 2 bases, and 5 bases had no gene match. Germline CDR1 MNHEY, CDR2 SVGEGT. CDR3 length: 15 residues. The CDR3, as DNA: TGTGCCAGCAGTTACAGTCCAGCGGGAGCCTACGAGCAGTACTTC. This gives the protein CASSYSPAGAYEQYF.

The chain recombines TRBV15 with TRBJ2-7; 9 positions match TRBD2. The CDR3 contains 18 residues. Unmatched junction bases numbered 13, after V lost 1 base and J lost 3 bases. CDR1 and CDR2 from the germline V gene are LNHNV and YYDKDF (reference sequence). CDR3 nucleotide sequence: TGTGCCACCAGCAGAGTGCGAGCGGGAGGTGTAGGTAACTACGAGCAGTACTTC. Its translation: CATSRVRAGGVGNYEQYF.

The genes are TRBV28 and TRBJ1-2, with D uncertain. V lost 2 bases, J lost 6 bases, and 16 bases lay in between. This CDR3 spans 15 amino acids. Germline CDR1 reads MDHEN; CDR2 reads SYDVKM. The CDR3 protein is CASSLGSAASDGYTF. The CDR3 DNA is TGTGCCAGCAGTTTAGGAAGCGCGGCCAGTGATGGCTACACCTTC.

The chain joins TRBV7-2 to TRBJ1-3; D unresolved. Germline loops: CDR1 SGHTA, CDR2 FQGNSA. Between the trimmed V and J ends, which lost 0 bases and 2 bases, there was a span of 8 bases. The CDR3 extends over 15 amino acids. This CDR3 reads CASSLAAGPGNTIYF. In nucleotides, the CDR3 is TGTGCCAGCAGCTTAGCCGCGGGTCCTGGAAACACCATATATTTT.

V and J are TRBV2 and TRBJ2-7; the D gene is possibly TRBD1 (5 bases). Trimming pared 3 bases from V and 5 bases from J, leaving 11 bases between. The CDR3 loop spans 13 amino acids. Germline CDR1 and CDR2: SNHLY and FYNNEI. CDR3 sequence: CASSDRVLNEQYF. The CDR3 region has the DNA TGTGCCAGCAGTGACAGGGTATTAAACGAGCAGTACTTC.

The CDR3 sequence is CAWSVWGGTEQFF. The CDR3 DNA reads as TGTGCCTGGAGTGTATGGGGGGGTACGGAGCAGTTCTTC. This chain links TRBV30 with TRBJ2-1, with 7 nucleotides matching TRBD2. Germline-derived CDR1 and CDR2 are GTSNPN and SVGIG (reference sequence). After removal of 0 bases from V and 10 bases from J, the junction contained 6 bases not matched to a gene. CDR3 length equals 13 residues.

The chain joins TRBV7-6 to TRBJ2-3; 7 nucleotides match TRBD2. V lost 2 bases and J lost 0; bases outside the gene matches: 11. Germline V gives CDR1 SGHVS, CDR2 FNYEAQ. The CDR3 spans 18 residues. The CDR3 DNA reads TGTGCCAGCAGCTTATGGGAGGGCAGAGGGGCTAGCACAGATACGCAGTATTTT. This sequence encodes CASSLWEGRGASTDTQYF.

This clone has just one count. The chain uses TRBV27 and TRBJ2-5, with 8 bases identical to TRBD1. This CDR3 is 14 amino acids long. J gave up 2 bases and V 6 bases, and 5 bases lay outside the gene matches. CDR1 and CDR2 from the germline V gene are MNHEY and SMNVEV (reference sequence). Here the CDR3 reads CASSMTGVQETQYF. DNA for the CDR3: TGTGCCAGCAGCATGACAGGGGTACAAGAGACCCAGTACTTC.

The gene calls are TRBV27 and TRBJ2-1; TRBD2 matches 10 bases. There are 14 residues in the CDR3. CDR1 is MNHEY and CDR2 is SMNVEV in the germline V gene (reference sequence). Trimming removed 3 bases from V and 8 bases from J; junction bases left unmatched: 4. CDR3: CASSFTSGVDEQFF. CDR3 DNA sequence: TGTGCCAGCAGTTTTACTAGCGGGGTTGATGAGCAGTTCTTC.

The CDR3 is CASSRLAGGVISYNEQFF. Written as DNA, the CDR3 is TGTGCCAGCAGTAGATTGGCGGGGGGGGTAATCTCCTACAATGAGCAGTTCTTC. This rearrangement joins TRBV6-4 to TRBJ2-1; 9 nucleotides align to TRBD2. There are 18 residues in the CDR3. Per the germline V gene, CDR1 is MRHNA and CDR2 is SNTAGT. The junction had 11 bases not matched to a gene; V was cut back by 5 bases and J by 0 bases.

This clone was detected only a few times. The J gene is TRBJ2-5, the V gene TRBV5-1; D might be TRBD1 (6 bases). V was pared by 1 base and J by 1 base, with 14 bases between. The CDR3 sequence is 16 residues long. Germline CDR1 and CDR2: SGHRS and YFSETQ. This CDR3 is CASSLTGGGIQETQYF. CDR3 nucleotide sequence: TGCGCCAGCAGCTTGACTGGGGGCGGTATCCAAGAGACCCAGTACTTC.

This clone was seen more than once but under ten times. DNA for the CDR3: TGTGCCAGCAGCTGGGGGACAGCAAATTCACCCCTCCACTTT. Translation: CASSWGTANSPLHF. This chain connects TRBV7-6 to TRBJ1-6; TRBD1 matches at 7 bases. This CDR3 is 14 amino acids long. The germline V gene has CDR1 SGHVS and CDR2 FNYEAQ. V trimming: 4 bases; J trimming: 7 bases; junction bases outside the gene matches: 4.

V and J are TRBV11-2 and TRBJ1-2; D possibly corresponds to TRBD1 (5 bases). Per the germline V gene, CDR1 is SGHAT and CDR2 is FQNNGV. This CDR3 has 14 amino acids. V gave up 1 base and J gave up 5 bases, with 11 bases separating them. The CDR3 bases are TGTGCCAGCAGCTTAGTGGGTCAGGGATATGGCTACACCTTC. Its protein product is CASSLVGQGYGYTF. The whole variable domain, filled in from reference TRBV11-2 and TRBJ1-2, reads EAGVAQSPRYKIIEKRQSVAFWCNPISGHATLYWYQQILGQGPKLLIQFQNNGVVDDSQLPKDRFSAERLKGVDSTLKIQPAKLEDSAVYLCASSLVGQGYGYTFGSGTRLTVV.

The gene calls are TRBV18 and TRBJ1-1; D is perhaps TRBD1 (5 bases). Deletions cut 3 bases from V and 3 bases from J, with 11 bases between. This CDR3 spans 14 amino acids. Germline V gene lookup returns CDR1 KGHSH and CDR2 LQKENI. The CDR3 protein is CASSPFREYTEAFF. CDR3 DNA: TGTGCCAGCTCACCCTTCAGGGAATACACTGAAGCTTTCTTT. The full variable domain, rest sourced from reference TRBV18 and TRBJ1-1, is NAGVMQNPRHLVRRRGQEARLRCSPMKGHSHVYWYRQLPEEGLKFMVYLQKENIIDESGMPKERFSAEFPKEGPSILRIQQVVRGDSAAYFCASSPFREYTEAFFGQGTRLTVV.

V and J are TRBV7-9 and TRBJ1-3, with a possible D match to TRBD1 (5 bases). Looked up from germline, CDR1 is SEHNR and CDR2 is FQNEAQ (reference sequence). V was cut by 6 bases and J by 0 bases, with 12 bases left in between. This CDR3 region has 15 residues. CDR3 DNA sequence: TGTGCCAGCAGGCCAGGGCGACTCTCTGGAAACACCATATATTTT. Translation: CASRPGRLSGNTIYF.

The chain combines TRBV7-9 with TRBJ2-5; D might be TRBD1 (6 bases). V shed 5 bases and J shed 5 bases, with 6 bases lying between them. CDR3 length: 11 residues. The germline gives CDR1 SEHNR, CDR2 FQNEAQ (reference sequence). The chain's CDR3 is CASSGQETQYF. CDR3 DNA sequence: TGTGCCAGCAGCGGACAGGAGACCCAGTACTTC.

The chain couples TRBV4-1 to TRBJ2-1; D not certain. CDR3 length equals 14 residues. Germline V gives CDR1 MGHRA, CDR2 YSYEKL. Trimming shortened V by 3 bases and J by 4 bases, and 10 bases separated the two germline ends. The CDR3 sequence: CASSHDSFYNEQFF. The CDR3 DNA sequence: TGCGCCAGCAGCCACGACTCCTTTTACAATGAGCAGTTCTTC.

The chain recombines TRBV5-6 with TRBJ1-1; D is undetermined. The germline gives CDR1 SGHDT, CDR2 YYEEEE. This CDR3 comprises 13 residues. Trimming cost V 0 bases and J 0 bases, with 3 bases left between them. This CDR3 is CASSLGVNTEAFF. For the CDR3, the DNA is TGTGCCAGCAGCTTGGGAGTGAACACTGAAGCTTTCTTT. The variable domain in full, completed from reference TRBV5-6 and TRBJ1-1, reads DAGVTQSPTHLIKTRGQQVTLRCSPKSGHDTVSWYQQALGQGPQFIFQYYEEEERQRGNFPDRFSGHQFPNYSSELNVNALLLGDSALYLCASSLGVNTEAFFGQGTRLTVV.

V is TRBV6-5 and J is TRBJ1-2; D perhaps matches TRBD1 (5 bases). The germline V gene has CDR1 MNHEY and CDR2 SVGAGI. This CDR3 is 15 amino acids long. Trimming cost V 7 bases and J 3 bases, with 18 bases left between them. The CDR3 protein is CASTAERQKYYGYTF. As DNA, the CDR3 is TGTGCCAGCACCGCAGAAAGACAGAAGTACTATGGCTACACCTTC.